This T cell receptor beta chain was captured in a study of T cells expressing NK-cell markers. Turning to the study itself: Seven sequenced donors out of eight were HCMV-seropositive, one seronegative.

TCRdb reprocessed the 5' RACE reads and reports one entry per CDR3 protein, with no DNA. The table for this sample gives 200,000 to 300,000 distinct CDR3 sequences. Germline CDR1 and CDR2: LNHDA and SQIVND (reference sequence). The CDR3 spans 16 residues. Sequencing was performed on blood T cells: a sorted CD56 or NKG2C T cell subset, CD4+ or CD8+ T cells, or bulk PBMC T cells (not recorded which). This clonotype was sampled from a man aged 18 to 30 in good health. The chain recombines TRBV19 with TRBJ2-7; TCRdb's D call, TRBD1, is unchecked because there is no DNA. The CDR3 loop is CASSTTGVRINHEQYF.